Each of the 9 T cell receptor beta chains below was sequenced from the same sample in a study of T-cell reconstitution after alpha-beta-depleted transplantation in children. Unique molecular identifiers were built into the TCRbeta library. Each CDR3 protein gets one entry after TCRdb re-called the PCR reads with MiXCR. Of about 72,000 distinct CDR3 sequences listed, about 6.7% are singletons. Sequences were derived from PBMCs from the stem cell graft donor, sampled from the stem cell graft. These receptors were collected from a human donor who donated a stem cell graft to a child with acute lymphoblastic leukemia.

This clonotype came up a few times. The chain combines TRBV7-9 with TRBJ2-5; D gene uncertain. The germline V and J ends were trimmed by 3 bases and 2 bases, with 7 bases remaining between them. CDR3 length: 13 amino acids. Germline V gene lookup returns CDR1 SEHNR and CDR2 FQNEAQ (reference sequence). The CDR3 is CASSLRRQETQYF. In DNA form, the CDR3 reads TGTGCCAGCAGCTTGCGTAGGCAAGAGACCCAGTACTTC.

This sequence joins TRBV7-8 and TRBJ2-3; possibly TRBD2 for D (6 bases). Trimming removed 8 bases from V and 7 bases from J, with 13 bases in between. Germline lookup yields CDR1 SGHVS and CDR2 FQNEAQ. The CDR3 contains 12 residues. CDR3 sequence reads: CASGLQHHTQYF. The CDR3 nucleotides are TGTGCCAGCGGACTACAACACCATACGCAGTATTTT.

This clonotype occurred many times. The V call is TRBV5-1, the J call TRBJ1-1; D is possibly TRBD1 (5 bases). Trimming cost V 0 bases and J 0 bases, with 9 bases left between them. Looked up from germline, CDR1 is SGHRS and CDR2 is YFSETQ. This CDR3 is built from 15 residues. This CDR3 reads CASSLVPGVNTEAFF. The DNA of the CDR3 is TGCGCCAGCAGCTTGGTCCCGGGGGTGAACACTGAAGCTTTCTTT.

The CDR3 bases are TGTGCCAGCAGGGTGTTAGACTTAGGACCCCTCCACTTT. It specifies CASRVLDLGPLHF. The chain employs TRBV6-1 and TRBJ1-6; no firm D call. CDR3 size: 13 residues. Germline CDR1 MNHNS, CDR2 SASEGT. The germline V and J ends were trimmed by 6 bases and 12 bases, with 15 bases remaining between them.

This clonotype was seen at least ten times. This chain joins TRBV20-1 and TRBJ1-5, with 9 positions matching TRBD1. In germline, CDR1 is DFQATT, CDR2 SNEGSKA (reference sequence). The J segment lost 5 bases and the V segment lost 6 bases, leaving 11 bases of the junction unmatched. This CDR3 has 15 amino acids. CDR3 region: CSAVSPGQGDQPQHF. The CDR3 DNA reads TGCAGTGCAGTATCCCCGGGACAGGGAGATCAGCCCCAGCATTTT.

This clonotype was picked up many times. Mismatch with germline at one junction end may stem from a read error. V usage is TRBV6-1 and J usage is TRBJ1-1; D gene ambiguous. Germline CDR1 reads MNHNS; CDR2 reads SASEGT. This CDR3 contains 13 residues. The CDR3 bases are TGTGCCTGCAGCAGGAACCGAAACACTGAAGCTTTCTTT. It encodes CACSRNRNTEAFF.

This clonotype has ten or more counts. This sequence joins TRBV7-9 and TRBJ2-5; tentatively, D is TRBD1 (7 bases). Germline CDR1 and CDR2: SEHNR and FQNEAQ (reference sequence). The CDR3 consists of 15 residues. V lost 5 bases and J 5 bases, leaving 18 bases between the germline ends. In DNA form, the CDR3 reads TGTGCCAGCAGCCCCAGGGGGGTAGTCTGGGAGACCCAGTACTTC. Translating gives CASSPRGVVWETQYF.

This clonotype was observed many times. The J gene is TRBJ1-1, the V gene TRBV5-1; D is ambiguous. CDR3 size: 15 residues. Trimming took 3 bases from V and 5 from J, leaving 17 bases between them. Germline assignment: CDR1 SGHRS and CDR2 YFSETQ. The CDR3 spells CASSSTQKPNTEAFF. The DNA of the CDR3 is TGCGCCAGCAGCTCGACCCAGAAGCCCAATACTGAAGCTTTCTTT.

This clonotype was detected ten times or more. The chain links TRBV12-3 or TRBV12-4 to TRBJ2-7; D not certain. The CDR3 runs to 14 residues. V was pared by 3 bases and J by 1 base, with 10 bases between. CDR3 sequence (DNA): TGTGCCAGCAGTTTTTTAGCAGCGTCCTACGAGCAGTACTTC. Its protein product is CASSFLAASYEQYF.